One sample yielded the 2 T cell receptor beta chains listed below, sequenced in a study of T cells in localized non-small cell lung cancer. Repertoires were generated with immunoSEQ multiplex PCR, while TCRdb's copy carries only in-frame clones and drops some. Among around 64,000 clones listed, approximately 91% were seen once. Source: peripheral blood, taken before any cancer treatment. Source of these receptors: a man aged 40 to 70 with stage I lung adenocarcinoma.

This clone has just one count. This chain uses TRBV18 with TRBJ2-1, with 10 bases fitting TRBD1. V lost 0 bases, J lost 9 bases, and 5 bases stayed unmatched. The CDR3 runs 15 residues. Germline V gene lookup returns CDR1 KGHSH and CDR2 LQKENI. CDR3 bases: TGTGCCAGCTCACCACCTGGACAGGGGGGGAGTGAGCAGTTCTTC. Translating it yields CASSPPGQGGSEQFF.

The CDR3 is CASSFRRDRGNEQFF. The CDR3 DNA is TGTGCCAGTAGTTTCCGACGTGACAGGGGCAATGAGCAGTTCTTC. The chain uses TRBV19 and TRBJ2-1; the match to TRBD1 covers 8 bases. This CDR3 is built from 15 residues. Germline CDR1 is LNHDA and CDR2 is SQIVND (reference sequence). Trimming at V came to 5 bases and at J to 6 bases, leaving 9 bases not matched to a gene. The complete variable domain, with remaining parts taken from reference TRBV19 and TRBJ2-1, reads DGGITQSPKYLFRKEGQNVTLSCEQNLNHDAMYWYRQDPGQGLRLIYYSQIVNDFQKGDIAEGYSVSREKKESFPLTVTSAQKNPTAFYLCASSFRRDRGNEQFFGPGTRLTVL.